This is a list of T cell receptor beta chains from one sample in a study of blood T cell repertoires in COVID-19. The data were produced by immunoSEQ multiplex PCR, yet TCRdb's version contains in-frame clones alone and is incomplete. Counted here are 150,000 to 200,000 clones, more than 80% occurring once; the ten biggest clones make up 7.5% to 9.5%. Source material: peripheral blood. The receptor source for this set is a woman in her sixties with acute or convalescent COVID-19. CDR3s include the opening cysteine and the closing phenylalanine or tryptophan. D genes are given only for firm matches. Expanded clones are given a class, and other clones once, few, many or no size at all.

CDR3: CASSEAMAPHTGELFF
DNA: TGTGCCAGCAGTGAAGCCATGGCCCCGCACACCGGGGAGCTGTTTTTT
J: TRBJ2-2
size: many
V: TRBV6-1
D: .

CDR3: CASRIGTGELFF
DNA: TGTGCCAGCAGGATCGGTACCGGGGAGCTGTTTTTT
J: TRBJ2-2
size: .
V: TRBV3-1/TRBV3-2
D: .

CDR3: CASSLDGQGSGNTIYF
DNA: TGCGCCAGCAGCCTGGATGGACAGGGCTCTGGAAACACCATATATTTT
J: TRBJ1-3
size: .
V: TRBV5-1
D: TRBD1

CDR3: CASSSHNDRDYGYTF
DNA: TGTGCCAGCAGCTCACACAACGACAGGGACTATGGCTACACCTTC
J: TRBJ1-2
size: .
V: TRBV6-5
D: TRBD1

CDR3: CASSLQRQGVGSYEQYF
DNA: TGCGCCAGCAGCCTCCAGAGGCAGGGGGTGGGTTCCTACGAGCAGTACTTC
J: TRBJ2-7
size: .
V: TRBV5-1
D: TRBD1

CDR3: CSASQGNYGYTF
DNA: TGCAGTGCTAGTCAGGGTAACTATGGCTACACCTTC
J: TRBJ1-2
size: .
V: TRBV20-1
D: .

CDR3: CASSLRGGEQYF
DNA: TGTGCCAGTAGTCTTCGCGGTGGCGAGCAGTACTTC
J: TRBJ2-7
size: .
V: TRBV19
D: .

CDR3: CASSYGTGGFNQPQHF
DNA: TGTGCCAGCAGTTACGGGACAGGGGGCTTCAATCAGCCCCAGCATTTT
J: TRBJ1-5
size: .
V: TRBV6-2/TRBV6-3
D: TRBD1

CDR3: CASSQGGLAGRETQYF
DNA: TGCGCCAGCAGCCAAGGAGGTCTAGCGGGGCGGGAGACCCAGTACTTC
J: TRBJ2-5
size: .
V: TRBV4-1
D: TRBD2

CDR3: CASSLSWTDDQPQHF
DNA: TGTGCCAGCAGCTTAAGTTGGACTGATGATCAGCCCCAGCATTTT
J: TRBJ1-5
size: .
V: TRBV7-8
D: .

CDR3: CASSYRGYNEQFF
DNA: TGTGCCAGCAGTTACAGGGGTTACAATGAGCAGTTCTTC
J: TRBJ2-1
size: .
V: TRBV28
D: TRBD1

CDR3: CASGQGYSEAFF
DNA: TGTGCCAGCGGGCAGGGATATTCTGAAGCTTTCTTT
J: TRBJ1-1
size: .
V: TRBV6-5
D: .

CDR3: CASSPMLEANYGYTF
DNA: TGTGCCAGCAGCCCGATGCTAGAAGCTAACTATGGCTACACCTTC
J: TRBJ1-2
size: .
V: TRBV14
D: .

CDR3: CASSIGVNYGYTF
DNA: TGTGCCAGCTCGATAGGGGTTAACTATGGCTACACCTTC
J: TRBJ1-2
size: .
V: TRBV6-5
D: .

CDR3: CASRSGTGFTGELFF
DNA: TGTGCCAGCAGGTCCGGGACAGGGTTCACCGGGGAGCTGTTTTTT
J: TRBJ2-2
size: .
V: TRBV7-2
D: TRBD1

CDR3: CASSLSDVQGKNTEAFF
DNA: TGTGCCAGCAGTTTATCGGACGTGCAGGGAAAGAACACTGAAGCTTTCTTT
J: TRBJ1-1
size: .
V: TRBV27
D: .

CDR3: CASSQNADLGAGGAFF
DNA: TGTGCCAGCAGCCAAAACGCCGACTTGGGGGCCGGAGGAGCTTTCTTT
J: TRBJ1-1
size: .
V: TRBV3-1/TRBV3-2
D: .

CDR3: CASSRRDRQNTEAFF
DNA: TGTGCCAGCTCCCGTCGGGACAGACAGAACACTGAAGCTTTCTTT
J: TRBJ1-1
size: .
V: TRBV18
D: TRBD1

CDR3: CASSSTTVANTEAFF
DNA: TGCGCCAGCAGCTCAACGACAGTTGCGAACACTGAAGCTTTCTTT
J: TRBJ1-1
size: .
V: TRBV5-1
D: .

CDR3: CATGTDRGGYGYTF
DNA: TGCGCCACTGGGACGGACAGGGGAGGCTATGGCTACACCTTC
J: TRBJ1-2
size: .
V: TRBV10-2
D: TRBD1

CDR3: CASNPPGGGMNTEAFF
DNA: TGTGCCAGTAACCCTCCAGGGGGCGGGATGAACACTGAAGCTTTCTTT
J: TRBJ1-1
size: .
V: TRBV6-6
D: TRBD1

CDR3: CASSPPPILAGGTDTQYF
DNA: TGTGCCAGCAGCCCTCCTCCAATACTAGCGGGAGGAACAGATACGCAGTATTTT
J: TRBJ2-3
size: .
V: TRBV5-8
D: TRBD2

CDR3: CASSSGLATLDEQYF
DNA: TGTGCCAGCAGCTCCGGACTAGCGACCCTAGACGAGCAGTACTTC
J: TRBJ2-7
size: .
V: TRBV11-1
D: TRBD2

CDR3: CASSFGGSGEETQYF
DNA: TGTGCCAGCAGTTTTGGCGGGAGTGGTGAGGAGACCCAGTACTTC
J: TRBJ2-5
size: .
V: TRBV28
D: TRBD2

CDR3: CASTVDGRFGYNEQFF
DNA: TGTGCCAGCACCGTGGACGGGAGGTTCGGATACAATGAGCAGTTCTTC
J: TRBJ2-1
size: once
V: TRBV7-9
D: TRBD2

CDR3: CASRRHISAGGFYEQYF
DNA: TGTGCCAGCAGGCGACACATCTCAGCGGGAGGGTTCTACGAGCAGTACTTC
J: TRBJ2-7
size: few
V: TRBV6-6
D: TRBD2

CDR3: CSFRRANGELFF
DNA: TGCAGCTTCCGTCGTGCGAACGGGGAGCTGTTTTTT
J: TRBJ2-2
size: .
V: TRBV29-1
D: .

CDR3: CASSVRAGGGVSTDTQYF
DNA: TGTGCCAGCAGCGTACGCGCGGGAGGAGGGGTTAGCACAGATACGCAGTATTTT
J: TRBJ2-3
size: .
V: TRBV9
D: TRBD2

CDR3: CASSLSGQGGHYGYTF
DNA: TGTGCCAGCAGTTTATCGGGACAGGGGGGACACTATGGCTACACCTTC
J: TRBJ1-2
size: many
V: TRBV27
D: TRBD1

CDR3: CASSEEATSGNTIYF
DNA: TGTGCCAGCAGCGAAGAAGCGACCTCGGGAAACACCATATATTTT
J: TRBJ1-3
size: .
V: TRBV2
D: .

CDR3: CASSLRTSGPYEQYF
DNA: TGTGCCAGCAGCCTCCGGACTAGCGGGCCCTACGAGCAGTACTTC
J: TRBJ2-7
size: .
V: TRBV11-2
D: TRBD2

CDR3: CASTPPGSYGYTF
DNA: TGTGCCAGCACCCCGCCCGGTAGCTATGGCTACACCTTC
J: TRBJ1-2
size: .
V: TRBV28
D: .

CDR3: CATSDSGLNEQYF
DNA: TGTGCCACCAGTGATAGCGGGCTTAACGAGCAGTACTTC
J: TRBJ2-7
size: .
V: TRBV24-1
D: .

CDR3: CAWRSPVPRGNQPQHF
DNA: TGTGCCTGGAGAAGTCCGGTTCCAAGAGGCAATCAGCCCCAGCATTTT
J: TRBJ1-5
size: many
V: TRBV30
D: .

CDR3: CASSEWTSGRASEQFF
DNA: TGTGCCAGCAGTGAATGGACTAGCGGGAGGGCCTCTGAGCAGTTCTTC
J: TRBJ2-1
size: .
V: TRBV6-1
D: TRBD2

CDR3: CASSLPLNEQFF
DNA: TGTGCCAGCAGCTTGCCCCTTAATGAGCAGTTCTTC
J: TRBJ2-1
size: .
V: TRBV5-4
D: .

CDR3: CASSLGNIGRDEQFF
DNA: TGTGCCAGCAGTTTAGGGAATATCGGGAGGGATGAGCAGTTCTTC
J: TRBJ2-1
size: .
V: TRBV27
D: TRBD2